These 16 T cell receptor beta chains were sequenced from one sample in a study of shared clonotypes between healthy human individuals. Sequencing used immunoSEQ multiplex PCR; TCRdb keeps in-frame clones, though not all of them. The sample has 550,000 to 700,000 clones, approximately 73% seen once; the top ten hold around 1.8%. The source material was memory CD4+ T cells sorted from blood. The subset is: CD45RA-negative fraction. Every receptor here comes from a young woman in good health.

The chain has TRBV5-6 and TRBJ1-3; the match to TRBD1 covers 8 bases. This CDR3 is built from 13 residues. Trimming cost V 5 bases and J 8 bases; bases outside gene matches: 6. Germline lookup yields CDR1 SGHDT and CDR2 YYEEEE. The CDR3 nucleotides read TGTGCCAGCAGTCATCAGGGGGCGGACACCATATATTTT. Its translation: CASSHQGADTIYF.

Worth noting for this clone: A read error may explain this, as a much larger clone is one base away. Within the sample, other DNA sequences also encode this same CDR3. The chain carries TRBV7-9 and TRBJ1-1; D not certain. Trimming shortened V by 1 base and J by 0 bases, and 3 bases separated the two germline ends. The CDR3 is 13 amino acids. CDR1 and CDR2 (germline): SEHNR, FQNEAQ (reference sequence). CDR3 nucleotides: TGTGCCAGCAGCTTAGTAATGAACACTGAAGCTTTCTTT. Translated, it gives CASSLVMNTEAFF.

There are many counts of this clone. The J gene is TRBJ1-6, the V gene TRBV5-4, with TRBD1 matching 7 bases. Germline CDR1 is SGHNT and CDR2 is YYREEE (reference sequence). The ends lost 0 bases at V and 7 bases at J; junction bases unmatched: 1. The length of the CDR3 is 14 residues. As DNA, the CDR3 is TGTGCCAGCAGCTTGGACAGGGGCAATTCACCCCTCCACTTT. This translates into CASSLDRGNSPLHF.

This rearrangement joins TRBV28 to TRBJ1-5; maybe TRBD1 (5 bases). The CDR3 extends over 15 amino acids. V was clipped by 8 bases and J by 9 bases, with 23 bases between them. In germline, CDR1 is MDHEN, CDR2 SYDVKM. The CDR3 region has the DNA TGTGCCAGCGTATCCGGGACCCTTAGTGTTGTGCCCCAGCATTTT. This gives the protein CASVSGTLSVVPQHF.

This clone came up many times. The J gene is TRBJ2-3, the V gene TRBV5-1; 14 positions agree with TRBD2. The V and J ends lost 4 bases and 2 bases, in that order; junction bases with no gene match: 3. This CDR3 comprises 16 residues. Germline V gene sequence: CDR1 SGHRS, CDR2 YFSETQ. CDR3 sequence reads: CASSAGLAGATDTQYF. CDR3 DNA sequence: TGCGCCAGCAGCGCGGGACTAGCGGGAGCCACAGATACGCAGTATTTT.

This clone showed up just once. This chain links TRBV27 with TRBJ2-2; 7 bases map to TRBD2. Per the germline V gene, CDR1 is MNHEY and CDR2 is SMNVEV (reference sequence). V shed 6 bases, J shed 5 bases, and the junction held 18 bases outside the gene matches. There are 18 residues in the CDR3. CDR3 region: CASSSMITGLDGTGELFF. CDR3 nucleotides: TGTGCCAGCAGCTCCATGATAACCGGACTAGATGGTACCGGGGAGCTGTTTTTT.

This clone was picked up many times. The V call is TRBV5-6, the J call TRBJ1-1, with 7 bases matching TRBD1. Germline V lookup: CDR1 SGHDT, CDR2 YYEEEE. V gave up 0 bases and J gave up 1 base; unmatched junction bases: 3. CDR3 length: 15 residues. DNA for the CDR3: TGTGCCAGCAGCTTGGATAACAGGGGGAACACTGAAGCTTTCTTT. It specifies CASSLDNRGNTEAFF.

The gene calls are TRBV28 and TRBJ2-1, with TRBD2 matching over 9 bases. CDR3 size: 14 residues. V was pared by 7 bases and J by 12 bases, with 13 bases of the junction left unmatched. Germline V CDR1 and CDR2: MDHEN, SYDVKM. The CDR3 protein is CASTLIRGGDRQFF. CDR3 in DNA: TGTGCCAGCACCCTGATCCGCGGGGGGGACAGGCAGTTCTTC.

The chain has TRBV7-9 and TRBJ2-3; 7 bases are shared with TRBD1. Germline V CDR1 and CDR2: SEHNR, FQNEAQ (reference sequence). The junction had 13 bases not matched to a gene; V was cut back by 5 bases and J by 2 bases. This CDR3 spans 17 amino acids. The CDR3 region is CASSLKMGQQATDTQYF. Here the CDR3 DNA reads TGTGCCAGCAGCCTAAAAATGGGACAGCAAGCCACAGATACGCAGTATTTT.

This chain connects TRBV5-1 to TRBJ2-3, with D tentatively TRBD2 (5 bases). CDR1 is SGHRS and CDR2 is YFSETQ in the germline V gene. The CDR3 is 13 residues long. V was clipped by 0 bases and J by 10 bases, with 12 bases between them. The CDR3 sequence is CASSLDGPGSQYF. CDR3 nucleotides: TGCGCCAGCAGCTTGGACGGGCCGGGGTCGCAGTATTTT.

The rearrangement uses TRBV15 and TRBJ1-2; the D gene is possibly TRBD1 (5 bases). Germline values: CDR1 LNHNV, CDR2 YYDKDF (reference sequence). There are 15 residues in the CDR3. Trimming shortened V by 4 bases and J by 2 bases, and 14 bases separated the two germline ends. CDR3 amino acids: CATSTAIGGNYGYTF. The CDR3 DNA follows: TGTGCCACCAGCACGGCGATCGGGGGAAACTATGGCTACACCTTC.

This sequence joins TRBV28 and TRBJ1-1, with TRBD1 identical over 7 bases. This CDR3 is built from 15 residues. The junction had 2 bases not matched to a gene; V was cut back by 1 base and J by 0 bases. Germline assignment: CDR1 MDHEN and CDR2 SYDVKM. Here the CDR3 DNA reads TGTGCCAGCAGTTTATTAGGGACAGTGAACACTGAAGCTTTCTTT. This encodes CASSLLGTVNTEAFF.

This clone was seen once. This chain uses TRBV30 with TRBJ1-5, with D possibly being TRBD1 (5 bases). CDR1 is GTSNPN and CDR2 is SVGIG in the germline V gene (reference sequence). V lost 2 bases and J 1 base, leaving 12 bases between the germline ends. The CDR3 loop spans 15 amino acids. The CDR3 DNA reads TGTGCCTGGAGTTCCCAGGGTCGGAGCAATCAGCCCCAGCATTTT. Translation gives CAWSSQGRSNQPQHF.

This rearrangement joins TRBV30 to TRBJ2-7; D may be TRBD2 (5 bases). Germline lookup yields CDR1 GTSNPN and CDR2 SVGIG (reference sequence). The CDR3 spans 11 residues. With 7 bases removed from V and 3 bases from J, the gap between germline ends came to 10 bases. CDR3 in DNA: TGTGCCTACCGAGGGTACTACGAGCAGTACTTC. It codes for CAYRGYYEQYF.

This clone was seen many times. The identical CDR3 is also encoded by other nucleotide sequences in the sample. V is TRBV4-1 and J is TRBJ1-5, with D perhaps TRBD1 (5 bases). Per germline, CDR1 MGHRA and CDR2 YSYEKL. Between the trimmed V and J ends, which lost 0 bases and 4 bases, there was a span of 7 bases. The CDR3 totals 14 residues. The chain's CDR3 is CASSQDEGNQPQHF. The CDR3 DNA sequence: TGCGCCAGCAGCCAAGATGAGGGGAATCAGCCCCAGCATTTT.

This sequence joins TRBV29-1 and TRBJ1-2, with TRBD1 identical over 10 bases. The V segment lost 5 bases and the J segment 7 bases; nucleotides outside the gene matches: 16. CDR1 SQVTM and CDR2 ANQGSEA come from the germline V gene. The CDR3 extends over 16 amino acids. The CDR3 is CSVTRQGARWSGGYTF. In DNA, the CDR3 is TGCAGCGTTACGAGACAGGGGGCGAGGTGGAGTGGTGGCTACACCTTC.